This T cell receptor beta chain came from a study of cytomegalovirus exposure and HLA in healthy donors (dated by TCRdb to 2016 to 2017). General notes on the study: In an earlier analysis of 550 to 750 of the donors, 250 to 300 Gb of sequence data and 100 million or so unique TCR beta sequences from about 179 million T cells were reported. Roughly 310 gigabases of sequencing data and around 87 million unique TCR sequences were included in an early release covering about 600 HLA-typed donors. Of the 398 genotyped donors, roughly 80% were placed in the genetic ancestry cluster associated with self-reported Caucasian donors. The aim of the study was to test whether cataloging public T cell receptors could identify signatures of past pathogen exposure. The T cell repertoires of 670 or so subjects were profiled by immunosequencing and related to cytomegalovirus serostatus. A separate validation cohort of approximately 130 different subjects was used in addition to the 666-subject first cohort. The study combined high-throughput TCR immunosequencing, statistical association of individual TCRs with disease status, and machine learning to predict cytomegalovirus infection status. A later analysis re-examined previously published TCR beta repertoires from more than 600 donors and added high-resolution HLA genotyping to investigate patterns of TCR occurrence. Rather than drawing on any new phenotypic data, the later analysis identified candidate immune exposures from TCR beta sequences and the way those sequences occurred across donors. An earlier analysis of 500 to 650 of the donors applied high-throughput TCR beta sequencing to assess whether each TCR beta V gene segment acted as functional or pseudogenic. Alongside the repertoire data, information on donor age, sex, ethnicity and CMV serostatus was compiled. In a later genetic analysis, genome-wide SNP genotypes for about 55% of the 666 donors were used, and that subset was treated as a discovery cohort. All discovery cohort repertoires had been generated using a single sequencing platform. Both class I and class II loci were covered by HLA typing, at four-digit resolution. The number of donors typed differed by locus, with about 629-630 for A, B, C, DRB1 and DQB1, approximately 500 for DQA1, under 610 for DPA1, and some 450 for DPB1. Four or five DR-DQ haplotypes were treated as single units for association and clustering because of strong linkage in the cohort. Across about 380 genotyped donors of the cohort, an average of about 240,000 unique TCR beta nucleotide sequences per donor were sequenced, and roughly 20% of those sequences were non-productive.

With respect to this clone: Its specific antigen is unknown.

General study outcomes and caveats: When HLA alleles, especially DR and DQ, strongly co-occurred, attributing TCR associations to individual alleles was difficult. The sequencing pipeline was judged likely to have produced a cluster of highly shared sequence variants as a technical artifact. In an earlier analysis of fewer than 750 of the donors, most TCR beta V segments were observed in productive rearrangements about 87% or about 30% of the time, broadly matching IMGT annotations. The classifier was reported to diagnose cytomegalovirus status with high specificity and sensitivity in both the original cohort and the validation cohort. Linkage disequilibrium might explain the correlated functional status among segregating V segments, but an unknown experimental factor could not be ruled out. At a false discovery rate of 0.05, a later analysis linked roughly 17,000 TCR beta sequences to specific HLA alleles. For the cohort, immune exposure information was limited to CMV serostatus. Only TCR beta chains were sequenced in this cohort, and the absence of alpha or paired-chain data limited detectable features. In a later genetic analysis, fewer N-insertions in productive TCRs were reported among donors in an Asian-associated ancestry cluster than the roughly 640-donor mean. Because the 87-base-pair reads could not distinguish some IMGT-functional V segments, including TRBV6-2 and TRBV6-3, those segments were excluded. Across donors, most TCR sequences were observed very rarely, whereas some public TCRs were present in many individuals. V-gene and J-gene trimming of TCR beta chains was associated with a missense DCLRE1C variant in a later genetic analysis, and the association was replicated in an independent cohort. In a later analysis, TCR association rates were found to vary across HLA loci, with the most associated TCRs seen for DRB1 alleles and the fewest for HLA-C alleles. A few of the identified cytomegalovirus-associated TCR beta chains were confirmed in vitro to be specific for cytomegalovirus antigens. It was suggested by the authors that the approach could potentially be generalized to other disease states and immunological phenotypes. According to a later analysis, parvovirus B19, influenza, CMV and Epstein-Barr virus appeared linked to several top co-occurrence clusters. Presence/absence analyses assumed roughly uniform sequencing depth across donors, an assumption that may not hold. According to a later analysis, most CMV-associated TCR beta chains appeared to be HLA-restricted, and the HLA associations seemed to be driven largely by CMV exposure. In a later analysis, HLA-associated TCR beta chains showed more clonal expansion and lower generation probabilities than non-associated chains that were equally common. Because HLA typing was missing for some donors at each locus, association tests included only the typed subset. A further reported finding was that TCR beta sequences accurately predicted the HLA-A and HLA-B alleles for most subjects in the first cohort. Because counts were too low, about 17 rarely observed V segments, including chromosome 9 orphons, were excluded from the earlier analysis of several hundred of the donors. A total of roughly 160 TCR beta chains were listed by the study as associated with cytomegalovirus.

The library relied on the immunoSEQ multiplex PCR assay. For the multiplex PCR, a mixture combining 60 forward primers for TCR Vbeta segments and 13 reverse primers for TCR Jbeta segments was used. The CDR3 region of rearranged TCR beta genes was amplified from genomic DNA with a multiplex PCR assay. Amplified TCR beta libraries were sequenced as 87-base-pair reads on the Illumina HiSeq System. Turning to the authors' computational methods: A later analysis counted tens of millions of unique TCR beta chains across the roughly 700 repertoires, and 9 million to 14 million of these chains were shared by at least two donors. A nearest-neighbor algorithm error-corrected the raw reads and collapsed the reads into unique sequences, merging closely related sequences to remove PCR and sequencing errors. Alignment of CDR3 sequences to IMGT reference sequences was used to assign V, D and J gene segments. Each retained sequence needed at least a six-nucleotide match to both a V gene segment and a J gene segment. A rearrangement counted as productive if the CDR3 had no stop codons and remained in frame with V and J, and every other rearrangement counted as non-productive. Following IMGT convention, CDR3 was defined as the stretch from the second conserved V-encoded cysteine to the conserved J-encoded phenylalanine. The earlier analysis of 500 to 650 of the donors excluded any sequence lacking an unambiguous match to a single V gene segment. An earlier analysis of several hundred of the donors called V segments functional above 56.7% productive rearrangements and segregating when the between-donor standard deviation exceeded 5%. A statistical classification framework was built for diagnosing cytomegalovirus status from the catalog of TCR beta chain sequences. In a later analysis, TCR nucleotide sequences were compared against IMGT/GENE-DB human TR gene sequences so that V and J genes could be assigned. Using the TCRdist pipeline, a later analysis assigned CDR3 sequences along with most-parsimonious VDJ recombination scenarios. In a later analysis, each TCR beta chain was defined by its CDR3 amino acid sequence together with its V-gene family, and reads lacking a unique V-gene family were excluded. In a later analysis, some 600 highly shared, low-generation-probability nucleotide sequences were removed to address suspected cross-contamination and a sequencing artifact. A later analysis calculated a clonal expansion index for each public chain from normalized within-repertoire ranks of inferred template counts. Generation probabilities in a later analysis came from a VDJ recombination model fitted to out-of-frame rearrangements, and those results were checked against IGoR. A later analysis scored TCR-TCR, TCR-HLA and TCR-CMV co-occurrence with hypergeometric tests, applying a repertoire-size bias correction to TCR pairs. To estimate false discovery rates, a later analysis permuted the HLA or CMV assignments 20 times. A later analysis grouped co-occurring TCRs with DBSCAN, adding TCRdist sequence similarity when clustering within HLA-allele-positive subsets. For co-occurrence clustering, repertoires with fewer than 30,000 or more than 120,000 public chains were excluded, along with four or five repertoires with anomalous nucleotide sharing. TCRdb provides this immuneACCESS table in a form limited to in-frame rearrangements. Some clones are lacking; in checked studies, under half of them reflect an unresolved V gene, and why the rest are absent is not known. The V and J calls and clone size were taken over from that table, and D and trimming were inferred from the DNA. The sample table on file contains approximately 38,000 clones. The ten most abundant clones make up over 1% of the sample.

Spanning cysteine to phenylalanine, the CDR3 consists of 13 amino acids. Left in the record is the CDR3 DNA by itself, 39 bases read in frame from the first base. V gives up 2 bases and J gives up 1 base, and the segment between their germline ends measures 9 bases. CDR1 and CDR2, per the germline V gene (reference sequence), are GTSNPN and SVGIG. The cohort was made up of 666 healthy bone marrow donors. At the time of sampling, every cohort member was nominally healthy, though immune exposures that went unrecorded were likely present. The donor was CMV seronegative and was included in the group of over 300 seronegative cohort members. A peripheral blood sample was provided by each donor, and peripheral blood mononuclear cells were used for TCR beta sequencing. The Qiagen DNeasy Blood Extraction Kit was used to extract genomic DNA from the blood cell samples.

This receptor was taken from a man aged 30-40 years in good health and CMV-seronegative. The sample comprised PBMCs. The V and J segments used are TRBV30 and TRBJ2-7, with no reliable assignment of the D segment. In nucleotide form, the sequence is TGTGCCTGGAGTAGGAAGACTTCCTACGAGCAGTACTTC. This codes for CAWSRKTSYEQYF.